The entry below gives a single T cell receptor (beta chain) sequence along with its context. This record comes from a study of control samples from healthy donors and cancer patients. Trimming pared 0 bases from V and 0 bases from J, leaving 7 bases between. This CDR3 comprises 15 residues. The germline V gene has CDR1 SGDLS and CDR2 YYNGEE. The repertoire was sequenced with immunoSEQ multiplex PCR; TCRdb's copy has only in-frame clones and lacks some. This table has 150,000 to 200,000 clones, roughly 90% appearing once. Sequences were obtained from blood. The TCR comes from a woman aged 25 to 39 in good health. The rearrangement links TRBV9 to TRBJ1-5; no clear D gene. The CDR3: CASSVGPYSNQPQHF. The CDR3 DNA reads as TGTGCCAGCAGCGTAGGACCCTATAGCAATCAGCCCCAGCATTTT.